This TCR beta chain derives from a study of shared clonotypes between healthy human individuals. Study results and limitations: There were few donors, and this limited the genetic and exposure-history diversity represented. Of the naive CD4 clonotypes, approximately 5% were shared across a handful of donors.

This was a deep-level run. Sequencing was performed with immunoSEQ multiplex PCR; in TCRdb, only in-frame clones are kept and a portion is missing. The sample holds about 2.4 million clones, over 85% seen once. A note on this clone: Its specificity is not known.

CDR1 is MDHEN, CDR2 SYDVKM, per germline. The CDR3 covers 13 residues. Deletions cut 6 bases from V and 6 bases from J, with 15 bases between. This TCR came from a man in his late teens or twenties in good health. Some clones in this sample may be carry-over from other donors' samples. The sample comprised naive CD4+ T cells from PBMCs. Documented subset: CD45RA+ positively selected. The gene calls are TRBV28 and TRBJ2-7; maybe TRBD1 (7 bases). The CDR3 spells CASRAQGRSEQYF. The CDR3 DNA is TGTGCCAGCAGAGCACAGGGGAGGTCCGAGCAGTACTTC.